The next 20 T cell receptor beta chains were all read from a single sample in a study of blood T cell repertoires in COVID-19 (TCRdb year 2020). The library was produced with the immunoSEQ multiplex PCR assay. TCRdb took over this immuneACCESS table, retaining in-frame rearrangements with V and J assigned. Such tables are incomplete; in checked studies, under half of the missing clones stem from an unresolved V gene, and the remainder is unexplained. The sample table holds fewer than 200,000 clones, of which around two thirds were seen once. The ten largest clones take up about 3% of the sample. Sequencing was carried out using peripheral blood. The source of these receptors is a woman aged 80 or over with acute or convalescent COVID-19.

DNA for the CDR3: TGCGCCAGCAGCCCGACTAGCGGGAGTGGCACAGATACGCAGTATTTT. Encoded protein: CASSPTSGSGTDTQYF. The rearrangement links TRBV5-1 to TRBJ2-3, with 12 bases fitting TRBD2. This CDR3 has 16 amino acids. CDR1 is SGHRS and CDR2 is YFSETQ in the germline V gene. V shed 4 bases, J shed 1 base, and the junction held 4 bases outside the gene matches.

This sequence joins TRBV28 and TRBJ1-4; possible D gene TRBD1, 6 bases. V dropped 5 bases and J dropped 4 bases, with 11 bases sitting between them. Germline values: CDR1 MDHEN, CDR2 SYDVKM. CDR3 length: 14 residues. Here the CDR3 reads CASSRTGFNEKLFF. The CDR3 nucleotides are TGTGCCAGCAGTCGAACAGGGTTTAATGAAAAACTGTTTTTT.

V usage is TRBV28 and J usage is TRBJ1-5; 12 bases match TRBD1. Germline V lookup: CDR1 MDHEN, CDR2 SYDVKM. This CDR3 has 16 residues. Germline trimming cut 6 bases from V and 7 bases from J; bases unmatched to any gene: 10. The CDR3 here is CASSNPWDRGHQPQHF. CDR3 nucleotide sequence: TGTGCCAGCAGCAACCCCTGGGACAGGGGGCACCAGCCCCAGCATTTT.

V gene TRBV2 combines with J gene TRBJ1-2; D is perhaps TRBD1 (6 bases). With 6 bases removed from V and 4 bases from J, the gap between germline ends came to 15 bases. The length of the CDR3 is 14 residues. CDR1 SNHLY and CDR2 FYNNEI come from the germline V gene. The CDR3 reads CASRREQGIYGYTF. For the CDR3, the DNA is TGTGCCAGCAGGAGAGAGCAGGGGATCTATGGCTACACCTTC.

The chain employs TRBV9 and TRBJ2-1; D is ambiguous. Germline V CDR1 and CDR2: SGDLS, YYNGEE. Trimming shortened V by 4 bases and J by 0 bases, and 5 bases separated the two germline ends. The CDR3 is 13 residues long. This CDR3 is CASSRSSYNEQFF. CDR3 coding DNA: TGTGCCAGCAGCAGGAGCTCCTACAATGAGCAGTTCTTC.

The rearrangement links TRBV19 to TRBJ1-4; D may be TRBD1 (6 bases). V was shortened by 3 bases and J by 8 bases, with 13 bases between the two germline ends. The CDR3 runs to 14 residues. Germline V CDR1 and CDR2: LNHDA, SQIVND (reference sequence). The CDR3 DNA reads TGTGCCAGTAGTATCGGACAGCTAAGAGAAAAACTGTTTTTT. This gives the protein CASSIGQLREKLFF. Full variable domain (remainder filled in from reference TRBV19 and TRBJ1-4): DGGITQSPKYLFRKEGQNVTLSCEQNLNHDAMYWYRQDPGQGLRLIYYSQIVNDFQKGDIAEGYSVSREKKESFPLTVTSAQKNPTAFYLCASSIGQLREKLFFGSGTQLSVL.

The chain couples TRBV12-3 or TRBV12-4 to TRBJ1-5; the D is unclear. The ends were cut back, 6 bases at V and 7 bases at J, with 10 bases in the middle. The CDR3 extends over 12 amino acids. The CDR3 DNA follows: TGTGCCAGCAGCTTCGTCAGACAGCCCCAGCATTTT. Amino acid sequence: CASSFVRQPQHF.

CDR3 protein: CASSPAAGWSYEQYF. Here the CDR3 DNA reads TGCGCCAGCAGCCCCGCGGCAGGGTGGTCCTACGAGCAGTACTTC. The chain combines TRBV5-1 with TRBJ2-7; possible D gene TRBD1, 5 bases. The germline CDR1 and CDR2 sequences are SGHRS and YFSETQ. The CDR3 contains 15 residues. V lost 4 bases, J lost 1 base, and 15 bases lay in between.

The chain is built from TRBV6-5 and TRBJ2-2; 8 bases are shared with TRBD1. V lost 6 bases and J lost 0; bases outside the gene matches: 3. The CDR3 has 15 amino acids. Per germline, CDR1 MNHEY and CDR2 SVGAGI. Here the CDR3 DNA reads TGTGCCAGCAGGGGGACAGGATCGAACACCGGGGAGCTGTTTTTT. It is translated as CASRGTGSNTGELFF.

The chain carries TRBV3-1 (or the pseudogene TRBV3-2) and TRBJ2-1; 10 bases are shared with TRBD2. This CDR3 is 20 amino acids long. V lost 0 bases to trimming and J lost 5 bases; unmatched junction nucleotides: 16. Germline V gives CDR1 LGHDT, CDR2 YNNKEL (reference sequence). The CDR3 sequence: CASSQEEWTSGPDGHNEQFF. The CDR3, as DNA: TGTGCCAGCAGCCAAGAGGAGTGGACTAGCGGCCCAGATGGTCACAATGAGCAGTTCTTC.

V usage is TRBV7-9 and J usage is TRBJ2-5; D might be TRBD2 (7 bases). The CDR3 sequence is 17 residues long. The germline CDR1 and CDR2 sequences are SEHNR and FQNEAQ (reference sequence). Trimming pared 1 base from V and 5 bases from J, leaving 20 bases between. Written as DNA, the CDR3 is TGTGCCAGCAGCTTAGGGATCGGGGGGCGAGAATGGGAGACCCAGTACTTC. This codes for CASSLGIGGREWETQYF.

The chain uses TRBV19 and TRBJ1-4; TRBD1 matches at 7 bases. From germline, CDR1 is LNHDA and CDR2 SQIVND (reference sequence). V was clipped by 5 bases and J by 3 bases; unmatched bases: 6. The CDR3 spans 15 residues. The CDR3 sequence is CASSGQGVANEKLFF. In DNA, the CDR3 is TGTGCCAGTAGTGGCCAGGGGGTAGCTAATGAAAAACTGTTTTTT.

CDR3 DNA: TGTGCCAGCAGCCAAATAGCGGGGACGGAGTTCTTC. It yields the protein CASSQIAGTEFF. The rearrangement joins TRBV14 to TRBJ2-1; 8 nucleotides align to TRBD2. After removal of 2 bases from V and 14 bases from J, the junction contained 5 bases not matched to a gene. CDR3 length equals 12 residues. Germline loops: CDR1 SGHDN, CDR2 FVKESK.

The V gene is TRBV30, the J gene TRBJ2-3; TRBD2 matches at 9 bases. Per germline, CDR1 GTSNPN and CDR2 SVGIG (reference sequence). V lost 0 bases to trimming and J lost 2 bases; unmatched junction nucleotides: 9. The CDR3 runs 17 residues. CDR3 sequence reads: CAWSVGGSGSSTDTQYF. CDR3 nucleotides: TGTGCCTGGAGTGTGGGAGGTAGCGGGAGTTCCACAGATACGCAGTATTTT.

The chain employs TRBV6-5 and TRBJ2-7; TRBD1 is a possible D gene (7 bases). The germline CDR1 and CDR2 sequences are MNHEY and SVGAGI. CDR3 length: 15 residues. Trimming cost V 2 bases and J 4 bases, with 15 bases left between them. In DNA form, the CDR3 reads TGTGCCAGCAGTTACCGACAGGGAGGCGAATACGAGCAGTACTTC. Its translation is CASSYRQGGEYEQYF.

This clone was detected once. The chain's CDR3 is CASSSRTGAYNEQFF. DNA of the CDR3: TGTGCCAGCAGTTCCCGGACAGGGGCCTACAATGAGCAGTTCTTC. The V and J genes are TRBV28 and TRBJ2-1, with TRBD1 matching 9 bases. J was trimmed by 2 bases and V by 4 bases; bases with no gene match: 3. This CDR3 has 15 residues. The V gene's germline CDR1 is MDHEN and CDR2 SYDVKM. Combining the CDR3 with reference TRBV28 and TRBJ2-1 gives the whole variable domain DVKVTQSSRYLVKRTGEKVFLECVQDMDHENMFWYRQDPGLGLRLIYFSYDVKMKEKGDIPEGYSVSREKKERFSLILESASTNQTSMYLCASSSRTGAYNEQFFGPGTRLTVL.

The V and J genes are TRBV5-5 and TRBJ1-5; 7 nucleotides align to TRBD1. The V and J ends lost 3 bases and 4 bases, in that order; junction bases with no gene match: 10. The CDR3 contains 16 residues. The germline gives CDR1 SGHKS, CDR2 YYEKEE (reference sequence). DNA of the CDR3: TGTGCCAGCAGCTGGGGATTGGACAGGCCAAATCAGCCCCAGCATTTT. Residues: CASSWGLDRPNQPQHF.

This chain links TRBV7-3 with TRBJ2-3, with a weak D call TRBD1 (5 bases). The germline V gene encodes CDR1 SGHTA and CDR2 FQGTGA. The CDR3 totals 14 residues. Trimming left V 8 bases short and J 4 bases short, with 16 bases between. The CDR3, as DNA: TGTGCCAGCTCTTTAGGGGTGGCGGCAGATACGCAGTATTTT. Protein sequence: CASSLGVAADTQYF.

The chain recombines TRBV5-1 with TRBJ2-7, with D possibly matching TRBD2 (6 bases). The CDR3 is made up of 15 amino acids. Germline-derived CDR1 and CDR2 are SGHRS and YFSETQ. Trimming pared 0 bases from V and 0 bases from J, leaving 10 bases between. The CDR3 region is CASSLVVGSSYEQYF. CDR3 sequence (DNA): TGCGCCAGCAGCTTGGTAGTCGGGAGCTCCTACGAGCAGTACTTC.

This chain's CDR3 is CASNRQGGEKLFF. In DNA form, the CDR3 reads TGTGCCAGCAATCGTCAGGGTGGTGAAAAACTGTTTTTT. The chain has TRBV2 and TRBJ1-4; perhaps TRBD1 as D (5 bases). Per the germline V gene, CDR1 is SNHLY and CDR2 is FYNNEI. The CDR3 runs 13 residues. V gave up 7 bases and J gave up 7 bases, with 13 bases separating them.